The 32 T cell receptor beta chains reported below all come from one sample, sequenced in a study of regulatory T cells in long-lasting Graves disease (dated by TCRdb to about 2021). Library preparation used multiplex PCR. TCRdb lists the instrument as Illumina HiSeq 4000. To build TCR beta libraries, CDR3 regions were amplified by Arm-PCR using iRepertoire HTBI primers. In TCRdb, the public reads were trimmed at Q25 with fastp and aligned with MiXCR, with productive beta chains retained. Every distinct CDR3 protein forms one entry, paired with its most common genes and DNA. The sample profile shows 350,000 to 450,000 distinct CDR3 sequences; 20% to 25% of them were found once. 14% of the sample rests with the top ten. Per the publication, the time point label means: persistent/refractory GD, antithyroid drugs over 5 years with positive TRAb. For both TCR sequencing and RNA sequencing, RNA was extracted from PBMCs using TRIzol.

The sequencing used peripheral blood mononuclear cells (PBMCs), collected when the disease was refractory, from a patient treated with antithyroid drugs. These receptors were obtained from a female donor with Graves disease.

This clonotype was counted a few times. The chain is built from TRBV10-2 and TRBJ2-7; the match to TRBD2 covers 7 bases. The V gene end was trimmed by 6 bases and the J gene end by 4 bases; junction bases not matched to a gene: 6. Germline V gene sequence: CDR1 WSHSY, CDR2 SAAADI. CDR3 length: 13 amino acids. CDR3 amino acids: CASRAGERYEQYF. In DNA, the CDR3 is TGCGCCAGCAGGGCGGGAGAGAGGTACGAGCAGTACTTC.

This clonotype occurred a few times. The genes are TRBV27 and TRBJ2-5, with TRBD2 identical over 8 bases. The CDR3 has 18 residues. Germline V gene sequence: CDR1 MNHEY, CDR2 SMNVEV (reference sequence). V lost 2 bases to trimming and J lost 4 bases; unmatched junction nucleotides: 15. CDR3 sequence reads: CASSLRPNGGVVRETQYF. CDR3 coding DNA: TGTGCCAGCAGTTTACGACCCAACGGGGGGGTAGTCCGAGAGACCCAGTACTTC.

This clonotype occurred a few times. This chain uses TRBV30 with TRBJ1-1; D is unresolved. CDR1 is GTSNPN and CDR2 is SVGIG in the germline V gene (reference sequence). The ends were cut back, 0 bases at V and 1 base at J, with 6 bases in the middle. CDR3 size: 13 residues. The CDR3 is CAWSVGANTEAFF. CDR3 coding DNA: TGTGCCTGGAGTGTAGGCGCGAACACTGAAGCTTTCTTT.

V gene TRBV30 combines with J gene TRBJ2-2; D unclear. Trimming stripped 4 bases from V and 8 bases from J, with 23 bases between. The germline V gene encodes CDR1 GTSNPN and CDR2 SVGIG (reference sequence). This CDR3 has 16 residues. The DNA of the CDR3 is TGTGCCTGGATCCTAGGGATCCCGAGCCAGCCGGGGGAGCTGTTTTTT. Its protein product is CAWILGIPSQPGELFF.

This clonotype was counted at least ten times. The chain employs TRBV12-3 or TRBV12-4 and TRBJ2-7; 8 bases are a match to TRBD1. The ends lost 5 bases at V and 3 bases at J; junction bases unmatched: 3. The CDR3 is made up of 13 amino acids. The CDR3: CASSKGQVYEQYF. The CDR3 nucleotides are TGTGCCAGCAGTAAGGGACAGGTCTACGAGCAGTACTTC.

The V and J genes are TRBV24-1 and TRBJ1-2; D is uncertain. From germline, CDR1 is KGHDR and CDR2 SFDVKD. CDR3 length: 13 amino acids. Trimming took 3 bases from V and 4 from J, leaving 8 bases between them. CDR3 loop: CATSDLGTYGYTF. CDR3 in DNA: TGTGCCACCAGTGATCTCGGAACCTATGGCTACACCTTC.

Ten or more counts support this clonotype. This chain links TRBV2 with TRBJ2-7, with a weak D call TRBD2 (6 bases). Per the germline V gene, CDR1 is SNHLY and CDR2 is FYNNEI. The CDR3 spans 12 residues. The ends were cut back, 11 bases at V and 3 bases at J, with 14 bases in the middle. In DNA, the CDR3 is TGTGCCCTACTCGGCGGGGACTACGAGCAGTACTTC. Residues: CALLGGDYEQYF.

The genes are TRBV14 and TRBJ2-1; TRBD1 might be the D (6 bases). This CDR3 region has 16 residues. CDR1 and CDR2 (germline): SGHDN, FVKESK. Trimming took 2 bases from V and 0 from J, leaving 11 bases between them. CDR3 sequence: CASSQYRDSSYNEQFF. The CDR3, as DNA: TGTGCCAGCAGCCAATACAGGGATTCCTCCTACAATGAGCAGTTCTTC.

This clonotype was counted a few times. An end of the junction differs from the germline gene, which may be a read error. The chain is built from TRBV20-1 and TRBJ2-7; 7 nucleotides agree with TRBD1. Germline V gene sequence: CDR1 DFQATT, CDR2 SNEGSKA (reference sequence). The CDR3 runs to 13 residues. For the CDR3, the DNA is TGCAGTGCTCCGGGACAGCGCTCCTACGGGCAGTACTTC. Its protein product is CSAPGQRSYGQYF.

This clonotype was detected ten times or more. This chain connects TRBV12-3 or TRBV12-4 to TRBJ1-5; D is undetermined. V lost 8 bases and J lost 0, with 11 bases in between. The CDR3 loop spans 14 amino acids. CDR3 sequence: CASAPDGSNQPQHF. The CDR3 region has the DNA TGTGCCAGCGCCCCGGACGGTAGCAATCAGCCCCAGCATTTT.

This clonotype was observed many times. The chain combines TRBV6-1 with TRBJ2-7; no firm D call. Germline lookup yields CDR1 MNHNS and CDR2 SASEGT. V was shortened by 8 bases and J by 3 bases, with 8 bases between the two germline ends. The CDR3 consists of 11 residues. The CDR3 protein is CASLVGYEQYF. The CDR3 nucleotides are TGTGCCAGCTTGGTGGGCTACGAGCAGTACTTC.

This clonotype was detected a few times. A far larger clone is only one base removed, so a read error is likely. J is TRBJ1-2 and V is TRBV24-1; D may be TRBD1 (6 bases). Trimming stripped 7 bases from V and 3 bases from J, with 11 bases between. Per germline, CDR1 KGHDR and CDR2 SFDVKD. The length of the CDR3 is 13 residues. The CDR3 sequence is CATSPGVHYGYTF. Here the CDR3 DNA reads TGTGCCACCAGCCCAGGGGTGCACTATGGCTACACCTTC.

In its sample, this clonotype was seen many times. The V call is TRBV6-1, the J call TRBJ1-2, with TRBD1 identical over 7 bases. This CDR3 comprises 15 residues. Per the germline V gene, CDR1 is MNHNS and CDR2 is SASEGT. V lost 4 bases to trimming and J lost 0 bases; unmatched junction nucleotides: 5. The CDR3 region has the DNA TGTGCCAGCAGTGTAGGACAGGAGGCTAACTATGGCTACACCTTC. Its protein is CASSVGQEANYGYTF.

This clonotype was found many times. This rearrangement joins TRBV2 to TRBJ1-2; no definite D call. Germline CDR1 is SNHLY and CDR2 is FYNNEI. This CDR3 spans 11 amino acids. V was cut by 6 bases and J by 12 bases, with 14 bases left in between. The CDR3 sequence is CASSEVSRNTF. CDR3 bases: TGTGCCAGCAGCGAGGTTAGCAGGAACACCTTC.

This clonotype showed up just a few times. This rearrangement joins TRBV12-3 or TRBV12-4 to TRBJ2-2; the match to TRBD2 covers 8 bases. V lost 3 bases to trimming and J lost 6 bases; unmatched junction nucleotides: 9. The CDR3 totals 16 residues. The CDR3 DNA follows: TGTGCCAGCAGTTTTTGGAGGGTGCGGGAGGCCGGGGAGCTGTTTTTT. Protein product: CASSFWRVREAGELFF.

This clonotype was observed many times. The chain employs TRBV20-1 and TRBJ1-6, with 7 bases matching TRBD1. Germline CDR1 reads DFQATT; CDR2 reads SNEGSKA (reference sequence). V shed 6 bases and J 5 bases; nucleotides not matched to a gene: 7. This CDR3 has 14 residues. CDR3 nucleotides: TGCAGTGCCCTGAAGGGACAGAATAATTCACCCCTCCACTTT. Protein product: CSALKGQNNSPLHF.

This clonotype was counted only a few times. This sequence joins TRBV6-1 and TRBJ2-2, with 7 bases identical to TRBD1. With 5 bases clipped from V and 4 bases from J, the junction kept 10 bases outside the gene matches. The CDR3 is made up of 16 amino acids. Looked up from germline, CDR1 is MNHNS and CDR2 is SASEGT. CDR3 protein: CASSNHDRAGTGELFF. For the CDR3, the DNA is TGTGCCAGCAGTAACCATGACAGGGCGGGCACCGGGGAGCTGTTTTTT.

This clonotype was picked up a small number of times. J is TRBJ2-7 and V is TRBV20-1; 9 positions agree with TRBD1. The V and J ends lost 6 bases and 1 base, in that order; junction bases with no gene match: 10. Per germline, CDR1 DFQATT and CDR2 SNEGSKA (reference sequence). There are 15 residues in the CDR3. CDR3 sequence: CSAKKGQGFSYEQYF. CDR3 sequence (DNA): TGCAGTGCCAAAAAGGGACAGGGCTTTTCCTACGAGCAGTACTTC.

Note on this clonotype: A far larger clone is off by one base, so a read error is likely. CDR3 coding DNA: TGTGCCACCATCAGAGGCGGGGCCTACGAGCAGTACTTC. It is translated as CATIRGGAYEQYF. V is TRBV7-2 and J is TRBJ2-7, with a weak D call TRBD2 (6 bases). This CDR3 is 13 amino acids long. V lost 10 bases, J lost 2 bases, and 15 bases lay in between. Germline CDR1 SGHTA, CDR2 FQGNSA. Complete variable domain (other parts from reference TRBV7-2 and TRBJ2-7): GAGVSQSPSNKVTEKGKDVELRCDPISGHTALYWYRQSLGQGLEFLIYFQGNSAPDKSGLPSDRFSAERTGGSVSTLTIQRTQQEDSAVYLCATIRGGAYEQYFGPGTRLTVT.

The chain is built from TRBV5-5 and TRBJ2-1; TRBD1 is a possible D gene (5 bases). Germline V gene sequence: CDR1 SGHKS, CDR2 YYEKEE (reference sequence). V lost 0 bases and J lost 0, with 7 bases in between. The CDR3 loop spans 15 amino acids. The CDR3 protein is CASSLGRVSYNEQFF. In nucleotides, the CDR3 is TGTGCCAGCAGCTTGGGCAGGGTCTCCTACAATGAGCAGTTCTTC. The variable domain in full, with the rest retrieved from reference TRBV5-5 and TRBJ2-1, is DAGVTQSPTHLIKTRGQQVTLRCSPISGHKSVSWYQQVLGQGPQFIFQYYEKEERGRGNFPDRFSARQFPNYSSELNVNALLLGDSALYLCASSLGRVSYNEQFFGPGTRLTVL.

This clonotype has ten or more counts. The chain carries TRBV12-3 or TRBV12-4 and TRBJ2-3; the D gene is possibly TRBD2 (6 bases). The CDR3 covers 16 residues. V lost 7 bases and J lost 2, with 19 bases in between. The CDR3 coding sequence is TGTGCCAGCAAACCCGGAGGGAGGAGCTACACAGATACGCAGTATTTT. Translating it yields CASKPGGRSYTDTQYF.

This clonotype was observed at least ten times. The V and J genes are TRBV3-1 and TRBJ1-1; D is unclear. Looked up from germline, CDR1 is LGHDT and CDR2 is YNNKEL (reference sequence). V shed 1 base and J shed 8 bases, with 5 bases lying between them. The CDR3 runs to 11 residues. For the CDR3, the DNA is TGTGCCAGCAGCCAAGTGGGGGAAGCTTTCTTT. This sequence encodes CASSQVGEAFF. Combining the CDR3 with reference TRBV3-1 and TRBJ1-1 gives the whole variable domain DTAVSQTPKYLVTQMGNDKSIKCEQNLGHDTMYWYKQDSKKFLKIMFSYNNKELIINETVPNRFSPKSPDKAHLNLHINSLELGDSAVYFCASSQVGEAFFGQGTRLTVV.

This clonotype was recorded many times. The J gene is TRBJ1-2, the V gene TRBV12-3 or TRBV12-4; the match to TRBD1 covers 7 bases. V was clipped by 1 base and J by 5 bases; unmatched bases: 4. The CDR3 loop spans 14 amino acids. For the CDR3, the DNA is TGTGCCAGCAGTTTAGAGGGGGCGCGGTATGGCTACACCTTC. Translated, it gives CASSLEGARYGYTF.

Many counts were recorded for this clonotype. J is TRBJ1-6 and V is TRBV30; 7 bases are a match to TRBD1. The CDR3 covers 13 residues. Germline V gene data show CDR1 as GTSNPN and CDR2 as SVGIG (reference sequence). The ends lost 4 bases at V and 6 bases at J; junction bases unmatched: 3. The DNA for the CDR3 is TGTGCCTGGACGGGACAGCCTAATTCACCCCTCCACTTT. Protein product: CAWTGQPNSPLHF. Supplemented by reference TRBV30 and TRBJ1-6, the full variable domain reads SQTIHQWPATLVQPVGSPLSLECTVEGTSNPNLYWYRQAAGRGLQLLFYSVGIGQISSEVPQNLSASRPQDRQFILSSKKLLLSDSGFYLCAWTGQPNSPLHFGNGTRLTVT.

The chain employs TRBV27 and TRBJ1-4; D remains ambiguous. V was trimmed by 4 bases and J by 0 bases, leaving 9 bases between them. Germline V gives CDR1 MNHEY, CDR2 SMNVEV (reference sequence). The length of the CDR3 is 15 residues. In DNA, the CDR3 is TGTGCCAGCAGTTCCGGTGGGGCAACTAATGAAAAACTGTTTTTT. This encodes CASSSGGATNEKLFF.

There are many counts of this clonotype. The chain is built from TRBV20-1 and TRBJ2-7, with TRBD1 matching over 7 bases. This CDR3 spans 13 amino acids. Germline V gene lookup returns CDR1 DFQATT and CDR2 SNEGSKA (reference sequence). The V and J ends lost 0 bases and 4 bases, in that order; junction bases with no gene match: 3. CDR3 amino acids: CSARDRGQYEQYF. The CDR3 nucleotides read TGCAGTGCTAGAGATAGGGGGCAGTACGAGCAGTACTTC.

Many counts were recorded for this clonotype. The V call is TRBV12-3 or TRBV12-4, the J call TRBJ2-4; TRBD1 might be the D (6 bases). Trimming shortened V by 5 bases and J by 0 bases, and 17 bases separated the two germline ends. This CDR3 is built from 17 residues. The CDR3 loop is CASSPEGGWLAKNIQYF. The CDR3 coding sequence is TGTGCCAGCAGTCCCGAAGGGGGTTGGCTAGCCAAAAACATTCAGTACTTC.

The table lists this clonotype with a few counts. The chain uses TRBV29-1 and TRBJ1-5; 8 bases are shared with TRBD1. V was pared by 6 bases and J by 4 bases, with 5 bases of the junction left unmatched. Germline lookup yields CDR1 SQVTM and CDR2 ANQGSEA. The CDR3 extends over 13 amino acids. The CDR3 sequence is CSVRQGLNQPQHF. CDR3 nucleotides: TGCAGCGTACGACAGGGGCTAAATCAGCCCCAGCATTTT.

The rearrangement links TRBV29-1 to TRBJ2-5; the D is unclear. CDR1 is SQVTM and CDR2 is ANQGSEA in the germline V gene. The CDR3 extends over 11 amino acids. Trimming pared 7 bases from V and 1 base from J, leaving 7 bases between. The CDR3 region is CSGMAQETQYF. The CDR3 nucleotides read TGCAGCGGGATGGCCCAAGAGACCCAGTACTTC.

This clonotype has more than one count but fewer than ten. The chain recombines TRBV14 with TRBJ2-7, with D perhaps TRBD2 (6 bases). Trimming removed 3 bases at V and 3 bases at J, with 9 bases between. The CDR3 sequence is 13 residues long. Germline assignment: CDR1 SGHDN and CDR2 FVKESK. The CDR3 nucleotides are TGTGCCAGCAGCCACCTAGCGTACTACGAGCAGTACTTC. It specifies CASSHLAYYEQYF. The full variable domain, its missing parts supplied by reference TRBV14 and TRBJ2-7, is EAGVTQFPSHSVIEKGQTVTLRCDPISGHDNLYWYRRVMGKEIKFLLHFVKESKQDESGMPNNRFLAERTGGTYSTLKVQPAELEDSGVYFCASSHLAYYEQYFGPGTRLTVT.

This clonotype was counted many times. The CDR3 reads CASSYVLGSLQETQYF. The CDR3 DNA reads as TGTGCCAGCAGTTACGTCTTGGGGTCCTTACAAGAGACCCAGTACTTC. The chain joins TRBV6-5 to TRBJ2-5; D gene ambiguous. Per germline, CDR1 MNHEY and CDR2 SVGAGI. CDR3 length equals 16 residues. The V end was cut by 2 bases, the J end by 2 bases, with 15 bases between.

The V gene is TRBV6-1, the J gene TRBJ1-3; D is perhaps TRBD1 (6 bases). This CDR3 has 14 residues. V was shortened by 2 bases and J by 9 bases, with 14 bases between the two germline ends. Germline-derived CDR1 and CDR2 are MNHNS and SASEGT. The CDR3 nucleotides read TGTGCCAGCAGTGAATCGAGGGGGATTGGCACCATATATTTT. Amino acid sequence: CASSESRGIGTIYF.